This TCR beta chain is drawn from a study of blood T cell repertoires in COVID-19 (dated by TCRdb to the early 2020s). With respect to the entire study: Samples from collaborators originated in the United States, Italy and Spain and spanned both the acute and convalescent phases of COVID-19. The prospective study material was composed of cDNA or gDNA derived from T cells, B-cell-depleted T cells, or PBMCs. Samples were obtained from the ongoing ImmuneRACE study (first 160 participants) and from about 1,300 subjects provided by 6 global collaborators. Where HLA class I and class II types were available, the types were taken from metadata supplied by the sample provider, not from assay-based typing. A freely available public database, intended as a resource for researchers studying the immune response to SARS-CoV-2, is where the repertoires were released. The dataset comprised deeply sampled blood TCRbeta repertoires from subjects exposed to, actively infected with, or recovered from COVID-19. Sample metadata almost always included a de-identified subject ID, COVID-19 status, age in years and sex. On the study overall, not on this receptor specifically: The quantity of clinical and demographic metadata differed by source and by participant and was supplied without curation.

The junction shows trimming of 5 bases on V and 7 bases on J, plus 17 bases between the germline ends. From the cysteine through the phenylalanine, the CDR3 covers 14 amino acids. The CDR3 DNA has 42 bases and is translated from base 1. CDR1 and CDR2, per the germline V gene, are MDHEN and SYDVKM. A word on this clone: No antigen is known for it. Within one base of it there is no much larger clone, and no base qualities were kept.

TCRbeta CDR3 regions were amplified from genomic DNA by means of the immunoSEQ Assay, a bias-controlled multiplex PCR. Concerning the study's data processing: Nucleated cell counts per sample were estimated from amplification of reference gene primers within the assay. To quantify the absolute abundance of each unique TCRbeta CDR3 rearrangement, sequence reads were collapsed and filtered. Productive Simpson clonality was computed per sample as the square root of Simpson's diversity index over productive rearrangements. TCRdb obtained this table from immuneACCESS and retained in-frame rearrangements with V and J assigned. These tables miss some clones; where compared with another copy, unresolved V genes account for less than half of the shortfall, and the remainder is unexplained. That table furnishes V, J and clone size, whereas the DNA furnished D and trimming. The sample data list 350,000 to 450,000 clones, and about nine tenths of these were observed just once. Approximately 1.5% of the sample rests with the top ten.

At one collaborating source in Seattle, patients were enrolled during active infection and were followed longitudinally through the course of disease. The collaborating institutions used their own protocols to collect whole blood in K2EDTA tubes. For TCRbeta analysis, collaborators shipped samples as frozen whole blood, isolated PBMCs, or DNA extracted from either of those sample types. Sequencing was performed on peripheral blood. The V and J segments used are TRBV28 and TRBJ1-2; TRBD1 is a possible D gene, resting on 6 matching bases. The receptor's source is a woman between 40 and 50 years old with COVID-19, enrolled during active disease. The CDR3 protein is CASSPGRGGFGYTF. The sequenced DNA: TGTGCCAGCAGTCCGGGTCGAGGGGGATTTGGCTACACCTTC.